This T cell receptor beta chain was found in a study of T-cell memory formation after mild COVID-19. A few counts support this clonotype. The antigen remains undetermined. Broader study findings: Some clones that responded were present in memory (sampled pre-infection), which suggests cross-reactive memory joined.

MiXCR, run by TCRdb on the 5' RACE reads, gives a single entry per CDR3 protein. The sample consists of a few hundred thousand distinct CDR3 sequences, around a fifth of them appearing once. This CDR3 spans 14 amino acids. Germline V gene data show CDR1 as SEHNR and CDR2 as FQNEAQ (reference sequence). With 2 bases clipped from V and 3 bases from J, the junction kept 3 bases outside the gene matches. This sequence joins TRBV7-9 and TRBJ1-2; 7 nucleotides agree with TRBD1. Sequencing was carried out using PBMCs or a T cell subset sorted from them (not recorded which). The source of this sequence is an adult woman who had mild COVID-19 (a few samples of this study predate the infection). Cell type and time point are not known. CDR3 loop: CASSLTGADYGYTF. The CDR3 coding sequence is TGTGCCAGCAGCTTAACAGGGGCTGACTATGGCTACACCTTC.